These 20 T cell receptor beta chains originate from one sample sequenced in a study of Tregs in tolerant kidney transplant recipients. Repertoires were generated with immunoSEQ multiplex PCR, while TCRdb's copy carries only in-frame clones and drops some. Here the sample spans tens of thousands of clones, around 87% being singletons. Recipients received nonmyeloablative bone marrow transplants from related graft donors, with transient mixed chimerism. This specimen was CD4+ T cells from blood (PBMCs), taken 6 months after the transplant. These receptors all come from a human patient who received a combined kidney and bone marrow transplant. The graft donor may account for some of the T cells.

The chain is built from TRBV10-3 and TRBJ2-3; tentative D call: TRBD2 (5 bases). The CDR3 runs 16 residues. V was trimmed by 6 bases and J by 0 bases, leaving 16 bases between them. Germline V gives CDR1 ENHRY, CDR2 SYGVKD. CDR3 nucleotide sequence: TGTGCCATCAGAGCGAATAGCGTAACTAGCACAGATACGCAGTATTTT. It encodes CAIRANSVTSTDTQYF.

The chain combines TRBV19 with TRBJ2-6, with 10 positions matching TRBD1. From germline, CDR1 is LNHDA and CDR2 SQIVND (reference sequence). CDR3 length: 18 amino acids. The J segment lost 1 base and the V segment lost 1 base, leaving 4 bases of the junction unmatched. The CDR3, as DNA: TGTGCCAGTAGTATAGTCGACAGGGGGCGTTCTGGGGCCAACGTCCTGACTTTC. Translation gives CASSIVDRGRSGANVLTF.

This clone was recorded a few times. V is TRBV4-1 and J is TRBJ2-3, with D unresolved. The CDR3 covers 12 residues. Trimming removed 3 bases at V and 4 bases at J, with 5 bases between. Germline-derived CDR1 and CDR2 are MGHRA and YSYEKL. CDR3 coding DNA: TGCGCCAGCAGCCATAATTCAGATACGCAGTATTTT. Protein product: CASSHNSDTQYF.

This clone counts as medium-sized (0.01 to 0.1%). The rearrangement joins TRBV7-3 to TRBJ2-1; D may be TRBD2 (6 bases). CDR3 length: 13 residues. Germline CDR1 is SGHTA and CDR2 is FQGTGA. The germline V and J ends were trimmed by 10 bases and 2 bases, with 12 bases remaining between them. The DNA of the CDR3 is TGTGCCACCCAGGAGGGGCCCTACAATGAGCAGTTCTTC. Amino acid sequence: CATQEGPYNEQFF.

The table lists this clone with a count of one. The genes are TRBV6-6 and TRBJ2-7; D not certain. This CDR3 is built from 10 residues. V gave up 5 bases and J gave up 8 bases, with 7 bases separating them. Germline CDR1 reads MNHNY; CDR2 reads SVGAGI (reference sequence). The CDR3 bases are TGTGCCAGCAGTATAGCCAAGCAGTACTTC. It is translated as CASSIAKQYF.

The J gene is TRBJ2-7, the V gene TRBV28; tentative D call: TRBD1 (6 bases). Germline V gene data show CDR1 as MDHEN and CDR2 as SYDVKM. V gave up 4 bases and J gave up 3 bases, with 22 bases separating them. The CDR3 extends over 17 amino acids. Here the CDR3 reads CASSSPGHPITNYEQYF. CDR3 bases: TGTGCCAGCAGTTCCCCGGGACATCCGATCACAAACTACGAGCAGTACTTC.

This chain joins TRBV4-3 and TRBJ2-7; 12 bases align to TRBD1. This CDR3 has 16 amino acids. The germline V gene encodes CDR1 LGHNA and CDR2 YSLEER. V gave up 1 base and J gave up 3 bases; unmatched junction bases: 4. The DNA of the CDR3 is TGCGCCAGCAGCCAAGGGGGACAGGGGGCCCGCTACGAGCAGTACTTC. Translated: CASSQGGQGARYEQYF.

The V gene is TRBV29-1, the J gene TRBJ2-7; D may be TRBD1 (6 bases). The germline V and J ends were trimmed by 6 bases and 1 base, with 7 bases remaining between them. This CDR3 is built from 11 residues. Germline V gene sequence: CDR1 SQVTM, CDR2 ANQGSEA. The CDR3 spells CSVGTSYEQYF. The CDR3 nucleotides are TGCAGCGTCGGGACATCCTACGAGCAGTACTTC.

This clone was counted between two and nine times. The V call is TRBV28, the J call TRBJ1-3; maybe TRBD1 (5 bases). The V end lost 2 bases, the J end lost 4 bases, and 12 bases lay between the germline ends. CDR3 size: 15 residues. Looked up from germline, CDR1 is MDHEN and CDR2 is SYDVKM. In nucleotides, the CDR3 is TGTGCCAGCAGTTTAAGGGGCGCCCCGGGAAACACCATATATTTT. Protein product: CASSLRGAPGNTIYF.

V usage is TRBV7-9 and J usage is TRBJ2-7; D is perhaps TRBD1 (5 bases). Germline values: CDR1 SEHNR, CDR2 FQNEAQ (reference sequence). This CDR3 spans 13 amino acids. V was cut by 5 bases and J by 2 bases, with 10 bases left in between. CDR3 coding DNA: TGTGCCAGCAGCCCAGACAGACCCTACGAGCAGTACTTC. Its protein is CASSPDRPYEQYF.

The gene calls are TRBV18 and TRBJ2-7; D unclear. Germline values: CDR1 KGHSH, CDR2 LQKENI. The ends were cut back, 2 bases at V and 5 bases at J, with 7 bases in the middle. There are 12 residues in the CDR3. The CDR3 protein is CASSPGTDEQYF. CDR3 bases: TGTGCCAGCTCACCAGGTACGGACGAGCAGTACTTC.

In DNA, the CDR3 is TGTGCCAGCTCACGACCTCCCGGGACTAGCGGGGGTATGGTGGAGACCCAGTACTTC. It translates to CASSRPPGTSGGMVETQYF. The rearrangement joins TRBV18 to TRBJ2-5; 14 positions agree with TRBD2. The CDR3 consists of 19 residues. V dropped 4 bases and J dropped 5; count of bases not matched to a gene: 15. Germline loops: CDR1 KGHSH, CDR2 LQKENI.

This clone showed up just a few times. The V call is TRBV11-3, the J call TRBJ1-2, with D possibly matching TRBD1 (5 bases). The V gene's germline CDR1 is SGHNT and CDR2 YENEEA. The CDR3 is 13 residues long. Trimming took 3 bases from V and 4 from J, leaving 9 bases between them. The CDR3, as DNA: TGTGCCAGCAGCTTGGGACTGGGCTATGGCTACACCTTC. Translating gives CASSLGLGYGYTF. Full variable domain (outside the CDR3, taken from reference TRBV11-3 and TRBJ1-2): EAGVVQSPRYKIIEKKQPVAFWCNPISGHNTLYWYLQNLGQGPELLIRYENEEAVDDSQLPKDRFSAERLKGVDSTLKIQPAELGDSAVYLCASSLGLGYGYTFGSGTRLTVV.

The chain employs TRBV18 and TRBJ1-4, with 7 positions matching TRBD1. The CDR3 runs 13 residues. With V trimmed by 3 bases and J by 8 bases, 3 bases remained unmatched. Looked up from germline, CDR1 is KGHSH and CDR2 is LQKENI. The DNA of the CDR3 is TGTGCCAGCTCACCCGGACAGGTCGAAAAACTGTTTTTT. Its protein is CASSPGQVEKLFF.

This clone has a single count. The chain employs TRBV7-2 and TRBJ2-5; no definite D call. V was trimmed by 7 bases and J by 2 bases, leaving 11 bases between them. CDR3 length: 13 amino acids. CDR1 is SGHTA and CDR2 is FQGNSA in the germline V gene. The CDR3 DNA is TGTGCCAGCACTATGTTCTTACAAGAGACCCAGTACTTC. It yields the protein CASTMFLQETQYF.

Concerning this clone: At one end the junction does not follow the germline gene, possibly because of a read error. The rearrangement joins TRBV27 to TRBJ2-7; D is possibly TRBD1 (6 bases). Germline V CDR1 and CDR2: MNHEY, SMNVEV (reference sequence). CDR3 length equals 13 residues. CDR3 sequence reads: CASSKDSSHEQYF. The CDR3 DNA follows: TGTGCCAGCAGCAAGGACAGCTCCCACGAGCAGTACTTC.

The V and J genes are TRBV30 and TRBJ2-3; 11 bases fit TRBD2. Germline V CDR1 and CDR2: GTSNPN, SVGIG (reference sequence). This CDR3 is 17 amino acids long. The V gene end was trimmed by 3 bases and the J gene end by 0 bases; junction bases not matched to a gene: 8. CDR3 in amino acids: CAWRHTGLAESTDTQYF. CDR3 coding DNA: TGTGCCTGGAGGCATACGGGACTAGCGGAGAGCACAGATACGCAGTATTTT.

The gene calls are TRBV10-3 and TRBJ2-3; maybe TRBD1 (6 bases). The CDR3 has 14 residues. CDR1 ENHRY and CDR2 SYGVKD come from the germline V gene. Trimming cost V 4 bases and J 2 bases, with 10 bases left between them. The CDR3 DNA reads TGTGCCATCAGTGGAACAGGGACCACAGATACGCAGTATTTT. Protein sequence: CAISGTGTTDTQYF.

This rearrangement joins TRBV7-3 to TRBJ2-2; D is uncertain. The CDR3 covers 11 residues. The V and J ends lost 5 bases and 5 bases respectively, with 3 bases between them. Germline lookup yields CDR1 SGHTA and CDR2 FQGTGA. The CDR3 nucleotides are TGTGCCAGCAGCGAGACCGGGGAGCTGTTTTTT. Its translation: CASSETGELFF.

The rearrangement joins TRBV11-3 to TRBJ2-1; maybe TRBD2 (5 bases). The CDR3 runs 15 residues. The V and J ends lost 5 bases and 4 bases respectively, with 15 bases between them. Germline-derived CDR1 and CDR2 are SGHNT and YENEEA. CDR3 protein: CASSTVSGWYNEQFF. The CDR3 nucleotides are TGTGCCAGCAGCACAGTCAGCGGATGGTACAATGAGCAGTTCTTC.